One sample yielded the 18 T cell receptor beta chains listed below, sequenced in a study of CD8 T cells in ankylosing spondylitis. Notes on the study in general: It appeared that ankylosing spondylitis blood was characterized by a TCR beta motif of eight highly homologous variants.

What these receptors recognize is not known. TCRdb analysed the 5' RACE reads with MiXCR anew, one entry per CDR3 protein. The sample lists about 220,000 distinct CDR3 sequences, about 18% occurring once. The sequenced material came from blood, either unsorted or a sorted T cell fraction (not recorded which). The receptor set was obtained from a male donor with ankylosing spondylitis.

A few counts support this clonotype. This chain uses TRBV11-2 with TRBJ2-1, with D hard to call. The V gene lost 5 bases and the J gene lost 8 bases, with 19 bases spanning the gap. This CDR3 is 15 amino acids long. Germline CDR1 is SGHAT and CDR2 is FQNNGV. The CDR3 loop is CASSTLLAVGDEQFF. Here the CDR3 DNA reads TGTGCCAGCAGCACCCTCCTGGCGGTAGGCGATGAGCAGTTCTTC.

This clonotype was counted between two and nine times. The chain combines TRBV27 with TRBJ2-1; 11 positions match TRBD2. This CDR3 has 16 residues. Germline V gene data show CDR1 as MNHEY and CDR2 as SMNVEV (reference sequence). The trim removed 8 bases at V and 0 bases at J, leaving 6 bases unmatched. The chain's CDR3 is CASGTSGSSSYNEQFF. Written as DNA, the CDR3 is TGTGCCAGCGGAACTAGCGGGAGTAGCTCCTACAATGAGCAGTTCTTC.

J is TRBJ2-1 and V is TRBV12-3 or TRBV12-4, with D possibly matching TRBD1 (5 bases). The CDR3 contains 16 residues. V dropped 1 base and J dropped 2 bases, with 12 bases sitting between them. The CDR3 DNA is TGTGCCAGCAGTTTAGATGTAGGGGTGACCTACAATGAGCAGTTCTTC. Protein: CASSLDVGVTYNEQFF.

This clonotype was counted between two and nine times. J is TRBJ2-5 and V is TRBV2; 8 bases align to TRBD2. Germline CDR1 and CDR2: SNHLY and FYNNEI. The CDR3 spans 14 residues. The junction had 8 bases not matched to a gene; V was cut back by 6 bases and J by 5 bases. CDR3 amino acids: CASSPGLGVETQYF. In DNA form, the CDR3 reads TGTGCCAGCAGCCCGGGACTAGGTGTGGAGACCCAGTACTTC.

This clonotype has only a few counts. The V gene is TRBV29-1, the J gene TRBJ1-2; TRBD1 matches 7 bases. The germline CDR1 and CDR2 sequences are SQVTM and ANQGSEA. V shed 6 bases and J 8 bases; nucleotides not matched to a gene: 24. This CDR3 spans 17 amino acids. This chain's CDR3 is CSVIAWDSQNIPGGYTF. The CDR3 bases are TGCAGCGTGATCGCTTGGGACAGCCAAAATATCCCGGGGGGCTACACCTTC.

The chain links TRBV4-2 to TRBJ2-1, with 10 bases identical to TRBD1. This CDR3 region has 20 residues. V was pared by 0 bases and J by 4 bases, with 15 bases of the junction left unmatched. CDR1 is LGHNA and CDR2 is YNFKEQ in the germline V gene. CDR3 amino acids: CASSQEGGDRGDLLYNEQFF. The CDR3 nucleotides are TGTGCCAGCAGCCAAGAAGGTGGGGACAGGGGAGATTTATTATACAATGAGCAGTTCTTC.

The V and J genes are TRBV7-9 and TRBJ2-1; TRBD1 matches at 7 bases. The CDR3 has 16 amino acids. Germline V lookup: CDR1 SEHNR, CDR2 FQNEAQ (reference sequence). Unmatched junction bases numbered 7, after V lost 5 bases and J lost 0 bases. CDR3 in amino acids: CASSPPTGPSYNEQFF. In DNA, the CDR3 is TGTGCCAGCAGCCCGCCGACAGGGCCCTCCTACAATGAGCAGTTCTTC.

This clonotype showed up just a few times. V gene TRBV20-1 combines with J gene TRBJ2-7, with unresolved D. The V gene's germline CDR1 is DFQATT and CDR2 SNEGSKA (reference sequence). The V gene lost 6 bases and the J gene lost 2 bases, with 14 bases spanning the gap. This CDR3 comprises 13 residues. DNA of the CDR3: TGCAGTGCAACGTCCGGTGACGCCTACGAGCAGTACTTC. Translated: CSATSGDAYEQYF.

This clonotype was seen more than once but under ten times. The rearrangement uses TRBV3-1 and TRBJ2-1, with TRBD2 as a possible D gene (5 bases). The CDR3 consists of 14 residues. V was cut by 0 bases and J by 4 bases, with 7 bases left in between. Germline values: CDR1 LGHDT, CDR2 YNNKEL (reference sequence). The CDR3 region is CASSQDSGYNEQFF. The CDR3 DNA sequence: TGTGCCAGCAGCCAAGATTCGGGGTACAATGAGCAGTTCTTC.

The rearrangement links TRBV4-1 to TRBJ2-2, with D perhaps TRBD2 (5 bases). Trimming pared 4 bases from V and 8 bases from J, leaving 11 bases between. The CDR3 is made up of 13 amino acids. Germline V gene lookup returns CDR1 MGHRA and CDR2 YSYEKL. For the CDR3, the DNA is TGCGCCAGCAGCCGGACTGGGGTAGGGGAGCTGTTTTTT. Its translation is CASSRTGVGELFF.

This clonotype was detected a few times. The CDR3 sequence is CASSRLAGPYEQYF. CDR3 bases: TGCGCCAGCAGCCGACTAGCGGGACCCTACGAGCAGTACTTC. The rearrangement uses TRBV4-1 and TRBJ2-7, with 11 nucleotides matching TRBD2. After removal of 4 bases from V and 2 bases from J, the junction contained 1 base not matched to a gene. The CDR3 runs to 14 residues. Germline CDR1 is MGHRA and CDR2 is YSYEKL.

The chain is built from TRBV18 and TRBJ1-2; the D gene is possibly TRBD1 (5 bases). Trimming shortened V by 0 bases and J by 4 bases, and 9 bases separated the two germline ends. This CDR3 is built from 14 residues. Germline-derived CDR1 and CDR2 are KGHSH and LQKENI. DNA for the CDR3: TGTGCCAGCTCACCACCCGGGGCAGGCTATGGCTACACCTTC. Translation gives CASSPPGAGYGYTF. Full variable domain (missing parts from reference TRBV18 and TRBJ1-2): NAGVMQNPRHLVRRRGQEARLRCSPMKGHSHVYWYRQLPEEGLKFMVYLQKENIIDESGMPKERFSAEFPKEGPSILRIQQVVRGDSAAYFCASSPPGAGYGYTFGSGTRLTVV.

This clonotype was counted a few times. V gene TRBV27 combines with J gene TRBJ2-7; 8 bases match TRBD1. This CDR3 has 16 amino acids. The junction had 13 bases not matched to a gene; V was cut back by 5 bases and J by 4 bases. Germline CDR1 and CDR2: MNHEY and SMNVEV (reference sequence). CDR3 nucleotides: TGTGCCAGCAGTGGATGGACGACAGGGGCGATGTACGAGCAGTACTTC. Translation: CASSGWTTGAMYEQYF.

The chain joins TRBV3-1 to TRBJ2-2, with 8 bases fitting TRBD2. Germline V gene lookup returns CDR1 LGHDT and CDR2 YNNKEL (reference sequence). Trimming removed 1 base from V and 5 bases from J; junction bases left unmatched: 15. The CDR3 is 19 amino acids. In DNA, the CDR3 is TGTGCCAGCAGCCAAGGGGCGGGGGGTCCAAGAGGGGTGACCGGGGAGCTGTTTTTT. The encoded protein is CASSQGAGGPRGVTGELFF.

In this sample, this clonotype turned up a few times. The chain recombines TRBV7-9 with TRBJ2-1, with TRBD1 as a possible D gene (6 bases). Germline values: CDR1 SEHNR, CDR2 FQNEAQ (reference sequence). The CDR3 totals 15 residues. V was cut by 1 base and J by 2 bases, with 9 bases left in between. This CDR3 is CASSLVTGTYNEQFF. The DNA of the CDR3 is TGTGCCAGCAGCTTAGTCACAGGGACCTACAATGAGCAGTTCTTC.

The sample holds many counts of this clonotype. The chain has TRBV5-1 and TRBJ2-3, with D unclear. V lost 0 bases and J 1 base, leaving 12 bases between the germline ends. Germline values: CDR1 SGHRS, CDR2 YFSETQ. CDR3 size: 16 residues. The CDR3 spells CASSLDIAAGTDTQYF. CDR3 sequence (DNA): TGCGCCAGCAGCTTGGATATAGCCGCTGGCACAGATACGCAGTATTTT.

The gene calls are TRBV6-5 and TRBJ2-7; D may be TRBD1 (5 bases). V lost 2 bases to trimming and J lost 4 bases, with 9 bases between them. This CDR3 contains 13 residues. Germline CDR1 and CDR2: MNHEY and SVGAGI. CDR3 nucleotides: TGTGCCAGCAGTTACGGGGCACGGTACGAGCAGTACTTC. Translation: CASSYGARYEQYF.

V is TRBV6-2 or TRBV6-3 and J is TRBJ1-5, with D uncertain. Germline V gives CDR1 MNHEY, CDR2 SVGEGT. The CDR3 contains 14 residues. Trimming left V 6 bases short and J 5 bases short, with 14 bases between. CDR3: CASSLTYSDQPQHF. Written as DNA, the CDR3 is TGTGCCAGCAGCCTCACCTACAGCGATCAGCCCCAGCATTTT.